The 24 T cell receptor beta chains reported below all come from one sample, sequenced in a study of cytomegalovirus exposure and HLA in healthy donors. Vbeta (60) and Jbeta (13) primers were used in the PCR. The method was immunoSEQ multiplex PCR; TCRdb's version includes in-frame clones alone and lacks a portion of them. The data contain more than 65,000 clones, 79% of them seen just once; the ten biggest clones take up about 20%. Sequenced material: PBMCs. These receptors were collected from a woman aged 40 to 50 in good health and CMV-seropositive.

CDR3 sequence (DNA): TGTGCCTGGAGTGAAGGGACTAGCCGGAGTGAGCAGTTCTTC. It yields the protein CAWSEGTSRSEQFF. The V gene is TRBV30, the J gene TRBJ2-1, with TRBD2 matching over 9 bases. The junction had 7 bases not matched to a gene; V was cut back by 1 base and J by 9 bases. The CDR3 length is 14 residues. Germline lookup yields CDR1 GTSNPN and CDR2 SVGIG (reference sequence). Variable domain in full (rest from reference TRBV30 and TRBJ2-1): SQTIHQWPATLVQPVGSPLSLECTVEGTSNPNLYWYRQAAGRGLQLLFYSVGIGQISSEVPQNLSASRPQDRQFILSSKKLLLSDSGFYLCAWSEGTSRSEQFFGPGTRLTVL.

This chain uses TRBV2 with TRBJ2-3, with D perhaps TRBD1 (5 bases). The CDR3 covers 14 residues. The V gene lost 5 bases and the J gene lost 5 bases, with 14 bases spanning the gap. Per germline, CDR1 SNHLY and CDR2 FYNNEI. CDR3 protein: CASSQRQTRDTQYF. DNA for the CDR3: TGTGCCAGCAGTCAACGACAGACCCGAGATACGCAGTATTTT.

The gene calls are TRBV2 and TRBJ1-5; unclear D gene. CDR3 length equals 13 residues. Trimming stripped 6 bases from V and 6 bases from J, with 12 bases between. CDR1 and CDR2 (germline): SNHLY, FYNNEI. CDR3 in amino acids: CASRKGVGQPQHF. CDR3 nucleotides: TGTGCCAGCAGAAAGGGAGTGGGTCAGCCCCAGCATTTT.

The V gene is TRBV5-6, the J gene TRBJ2-7; 9 nucleotides agree with TRBD1. Germline V gives CDR1 SGHDT, CDR2 YYEEEE. The CDR3 covers 16 residues. The V and J ends lost 4 bases and 0 bases, in that order; junction bases with no gene match: 8. CDR3 nucleotides: TGTGCCAGCAGCGCTATTAGGGACAGGGCCTCCTACGAGCAGTACTTC. This gives the protein CASSAIRDRASYEQYF.

The chain combines TRBV11-2 with TRBJ2-2; tentatively, D is TRBD2 (5 bases). Germline V gene sequence: CDR1 SGHAT, CDR2 FQNNGV. Trimming cost V 3 bases and J 0 bases, with 8 bases left between them. The CDR3 has 15 amino acids. CDR3 region: CASSFWGANTGELFF. CDR3 sequence (DNA): TGTGCCAGCAGCTTTTGGGGAGCGAACACCGGGGAGCTGTTTTTT.

In this sample, this clone turned up once. The gene calls are TRBV28 and TRBJ1-1, with a possible D match to TRBD1 (5 bases). Trimming pared 2 bases from V and 1 base from J, leaving 11 bases between. The CDR3 contains 15 residues. CDR1 and CDR2 (germline): MDHEN, SYDVKM. The CDR3, as DNA: TGTGCCAGCAGTTTAGGTTCAGGGTGGAACACTGAAGCTTTCTTT. Residues: CASSLGSGWNTEAFF.

The chain recombines TRBV19 with TRBJ1-5; a weak D match, TRBD1 (5 bases). The germline V gene encodes CDR1 LNHDA and CDR2 SQIVND (reference sequence). The length of the CDR3 is 13 residues. V shed 7 bases and J shed 5 bases, with 12 bases lying between them. The CDR3 loop reads CASTRPGYQPQHF. The CDR3, as DNA: TGTGCCAGTACGCGTCCAGGGTATCAGCCCCAGCATTTT.

The chain recombines TRBV7-8 with TRBJ1-5; D perhaps matches TRBD1 (5 bases). The CDR3 covers 14 residues. The germline V gene encodes CDR1 SGHVS and CDR2 FQNEAQ. Trimming cost V 5 bases and J 7 bases, with 15 bases left between them. CDR3 residues: CASSLDTVQQPQHF. DNA of the CDR3: TGTGCCAGCAGCCTGGACACCGTTCAACAGCCCCAGCATTTT.

V gene TRBV7-8 combines with J gene TRBJ2-1; TRBD2 matches 7 bases. This CDR3 contains 15 residues. Per the germline V gene, CDR1 is SGHVS and CDR2 is FQNEAQ. The ends lost 8 bases at V and 0 bases at J; junction bases unmatched: 7. The CDR3 sequence: CASAGTSASYNEQFF. CDR3 sequence (DNA): TGTGCCAGCGCCGGTACTAGCGCCTCCTACAATGAGCAGTTCTTC.

The genes are TRBV15 and TRBJ2-1, with no clear D. Germline CDR1 reads LNHNV; CDR2 reads YYDKDF (reference sequence). Trimming cost V 5 bases and J 5 bases, with 10 bases left between them. The CDR3 is 13 amino acids. CDR3 sequence: CATSFRDNNEQFF. The CDR3, as DNA: TGTGCCACCAGCTTTCGAGACAACAATGAGCAGTTCTTC.

The chain combines TRBV6-5 with TRBJ1-6, with 9 nucleotides matching TRBD1. Unmatched junction bases numbered 3, after V lost 0 bases and J lost 6 bases. The CDR3 extends over 16 amino acids. Germline V gene lookup returns CDR1 MNHEY and CDR2 SVGAGI. The CDR3 nucleotides read TGTGCCAGCAGTTACTCGACGGGACAGGGTAATTCACCCCTCCACTTT. It encodes CASSYSTGQGNSPLHF.

This clone was observed a single time. The V and J genes are TRBV7-9 and TRBJ1-2; 7 bases line up with TRBD1. This CDR3 is built from 15 residues. Germline V gene lookup returns CDR1 SEHNR and CDR2 FQNEAQ (reference sequence). J was trimmed by 0 bases and V by 5 bases; bases with no gene match: 6. This chain's CDR3 is CASSTRTGPNYGYTF. CDR3 sequence (DNA): TGTGCCAGCAGCACTAGGACAGGACCTAACTATGGCTACACCTTC. Combining the CDR3 with reference TRBV7-9 and TRBJ1-2 gives the whole variable domain DTGVSQNPRHKITKRGQNVTFRCDPISEHNRLYWYRQTLGQGPEFLTYFQNEAQLEKSRLLSDRFSAERPKGSFSTLEIQRTEQGDSAMYLCASSTRTGPNYGYTFGSGTRLTVV.

The rearrangement uses TRBV6-1 and TRBJ1-4; TRBD1 matches 9 bases. The CDR3 length is 15 residues. Germline CDR1 is MNHNS and CDR2 is SASEGT. V trimming: 4 bases; J trimming: 8 bases; junction bases outside the gene matches: 8. CDR3 in DNA: TGTGCCAGCAGTGGGACAGGGGTATTGGGAGAAAAACTGTTTTTT. Translated: CASSGTGVLGEKLFF.

This clone was detected only a few times. The V call is TRBV5-1, the J call TRBJ2-7; 8 nucleotides align to TRBD1. The V gene's germline CDR1 is SGHRS and CDR2 YFSETQ. The CDR3 contains 18 residues. Trimming removed 2 bases from V and 3 bases from J; junction bases left unmatched: 16. CDR3 in amino acids: CASSLSLLTTGDRYEQYF. CDR3 DNA sequence: TGCGCCAGCAGCTTATCACTTTTAACGACAGGGGATCGCTACGAGCAGTACTTC.

This clone was detected a few times. V and J are TRBV27 and TRBJ2-3; D is unresolved. Germline V gives CDR1 MNHEY, CDR2 SMNVEV (reference sequence). V lost 3 bases to trimming and J lost 2 bases, with 6 bases between them. The CDR3 sequence is 13 residues long. CDR3 DNA sequence: TGTGCCAGCAGTTTGGGCCCCACAGATACGCAGTATTTT. Protein product: CASSLGPTDTQYF.

The chain recombines TRBV30 with TRBJ2-1; D is perhaps TRBD2 (6 bases). Per germline, CDR1 GTSNPN and CDR2 SVGIG (reference sequence). The ends were cut back, 0 bases at V and 6 bases at J, with 12 bases in the middle. The CDR3 length is 14 residues. The CDR3 reads CAWSVGGIFNEQFF. As DNA, the CDR3 is TGTGCCTGGAGTGTAGGCGGGATTTTCAATGAGCAGTTCTTC.

This clone was observed a handful of times. The chain combines TRBV9 with TRBJ1-4, with D perhaps matching TRBD1 (5 bases). The germline gives CDR1 SGDLS, CDR2 YYNGEE. The CDR3 contains 14 residues. V lost 5 bases, J lost 11 bases, and 19 bases lay in between. CDR3 residues: CASSATGLGVKLFF. The CDR3 nucleotides are TGTGCCAGCAGTGCCACGGGTTTAGGGGTGAAACTGTTTTTT.

The rearrangement uses TRBV2 and TRBJ2-5, with TRBD2 as a possible D gene (6 bases). CDR3 length: 14 amino acids. Trimming removed 4 bases at V and 3 bases at J, with 12 bases between. CDR1 and CDR2 from the germline V gene are SNHLY and FYNNEI. Here the CDR3 DNA reads TGTGCCAGCAGTGCTGGACTACCGAAAGAGACCCAGTACTTC. Translated: CASSAGLPKETQYF.

The rearrangement links TRBV5-6 to TRBJ1-2; no definite D call. Per the germline V gene, CDR1 is SGHDT and CDR2 is YYEEEE. The CDR3 is 16 residues long. V gave up 3 bases and J gave up 0 bases, with 15 bases separating them. CDR3 DNA sequence: TGTGCCAGCAGCTCGTACCTTGAGGCAGCTAACTATGGCTACACCTTC. Its translation: CASSSYLEAANYGYTF. The complete variable domain, with remaining parts taken from reference TRBV5-6 and TRBJ1-2, reads DAGVTQSPTHLIKTRGQQVTLRCSPKSGHDTVSWYQQALGQGPQFIFQYYEEEERQRGNFPDRFSGHQFPNYSSELNVNALLLGDSALYLCASSSYLEAANYGYTFGSGTRLTVV.

The chain joins TRBV30 to TRBJ1-2; perhaps TRBD1 as D (6 bases). Trimming left V 1 base short and J 5 bases short, with 17 bases between. Germline lookup yields CDR1 GTSNPN and CDR2 SVGIG (reference sequence). The CDR3 extends over 15 amino acids. CDR3 residues: CAWSASDSGVYGYTF. The CDR3 DNA sequence: TGTGCCTGGAGTGCCTCGGACAGCGGGGTGTATGGCTACACCTTC.

The chain links TRBV14 to TRBJ2-3; the match to TRBD1 covers 7 bases. Unmatched junction bases numbered 9, after V lost 1 base and J lost 2 bases. The CDR3 contains 17 residues. Germline V lookup: CDR1 SGHDN, CDR2 FVKESK. In DNA form, the CDR3 reads TGTGCCAGCAGCCAAGTCAGGGGGTTGAAATACACAGATACGCAGTATTTT. As protein: CASSQVRGLKYTDTQYF. The complete variable domain, with remaining parts taken from reference TRBV14 and TRBJ2-3, reads EAGVTQFPSHSVIEKGQTVTLRCDPISGHDNLYWYRRVMGKEIKFLLHFVKESKQDESGMPNNRFLAERTGGTYSTLKVQPAELEDSGVYFCASSQVRGLKYTDTQYFGPGTRLTVL.

This clone appeared a few times. The chain links TRBV28 to TRBJ2-1, with D perhaps matching TRBD1 (6 bases). The germline V and J ends were trimmed by 6 bases and 5 bases, with 11 bases remaining between them. In germline, CDR1 is MDHEN, CDR2 SYDVKM. This CDR3 region has 13 residues. The CDR3 nucleotides read TGTGCCAGCAGGCTAGGGGGAAACAATGAGCAGTTCTTC. Translation gives CASRLGGNNEQFF.

The CDR3 coding sequence is TGTGCCAGCAGCTTGGCCGGTTACAGGGGGTATCAGCCCCAGCATTTT. Translation gives CASSLAGYRGYQPQHF. This chain uses TRBV5-6 with TRBJ1-5, with 8 bases that match TRBD1. CDR1 SGHDT and CDR2 YYEEEE come from the germline V gene. The V gene end was trimmed by 0 bases and the J gene end by 5 bases; junction bases not matched to a gene: 7. The CDR3 sequence is 16 residues long.

The rearrangement uses TRBV11-3 and TRBJ2-5, with D possibly being TRBD1 (6 bases). Trimming shortened V by 5 bases and J by 3 bases, and 10 bases separated the two germline ends. From germline, CDR1 is SGHNT and CDR2 YENEEA. This CDR3 contains 13 residues. The CDR3 here is CASSPGQKETQYF. CDR3 sequence (DNA): TGTGCCAGCAGCCCTGGACAGAAAGAGACCCAGTACTTC.